Listed here are 18 T cell receptor beta chains from one sample, sequenced in a study of persistence of HIV-infected CD4 T cells. Nonspecific anti-CD3/anti-CD28 bead stimulation represents the broad CD4+ T cell repertoire. Sorting selected CD4+ T cells upregulating both CD40 ligand and CD69. The libraries were made with immunoSEQ version 4 in survey mode. Only in-frame clones appear in the TCRdb table, and some are missing; sequencing was by immunoSEQ multiplex PCR. The table has 35,000 to 50,000 clones, roughly nine tenths seen once. Antigens for these TCRs are unknown. Sequencing used CD4+ T cells sorted from PBMCs after roughly 18-hour stimulation, obtained from a patient who received antiretroviral therapy. The receptor set was obtained from an adult man with HIV who was CMV-seropositive.

This rearrangement joins TRBV14 to TRBJ2-7, with D tentatively TRBD1 (5 bases). The CDR3 is 15 residues long. Germline CDR1 reads SGHDN; CDR2 reads FVKESK. Trimming took off 3 bases at V and 2 bases at J, with 14 bases between the two ends. The chain's CDR3 is CASSQVGLDPYEQYF. Here the CDR3 DNA reads TGTGCCAGCAGCCAGGTGGGGCTGGACCCCTACGAGCAGTACTTC.

Only a few counts were recorded for this clone. This CDR3 is CASRGRDSPTYSNQPQHF. The DNA of the CDR3 is TGTGCCAGCAGGGGAAGGGACTCCCCAACCTATAGCAATCAGCCCCAGCATTTT. This sequence joins TRBV2 and TRBJ1-5, with D maybe TRBD1 (5 bases). The CDR3 has 18 residues. The germline CDR1 and CDR2 sequences are SNHLY and FYNNEI. The germline V and J ends were trimmed by 6 bases and 0 bases, with 21 bases remaining between them.

The chain has TRBV18 and TRBJ2-2; TRBD1 or TRBD2 may be the D gene (5 bases each). V lost 6 bases and J lost 1, with 12 bases in between. This CDR3 is built from 15 residues. Per germline, CDR1 KGHSH and CDR2 LQKENI. The CDR3 loop reads CASSPGTENTGELFF. The DNA for the CDR3 is TGTGCCAGCTCCCCAGGGACGGAGAACACCGGGGAGCTGTTTTTT.

This CDR3 is CASSLGTRVGNTEAFF. The CDR3 coding sequence is TGTGCCAGCAGCTTAGGGACCAGGGTGGGGAACACTGAAGCTTTCTTT. This sequence joins TRBV7-6 and TRBJ1-1; D may be TRBD1 (5 bases). The CDR3 is made up of 16 amino acids. Trimming left V 1 base short and J 1 base short, with 13 bases between. Germline CDR1 and CDR2: SGHVS and FNYEAQ. Full variable domain (remainder filled in from reference TRBV7-6 and TRBJ1-1): GAGVSQSPRYKVTKRGQDVALRCDPISGHVSLYWYRQALGQGPEFLTYFNYEAQQDKSGLPNDRFSAERPEGSISTLTIQRTEQRDSAMYRCASSLGTRVGNTEAFFGQGTRLTVV.

The genes are TRBV9 and TRBJ2-6; 11 positions agree with TRBD1. This CDR3 contains 19 residues. The V gene's germline CDR1 is SGDLS and CDR2 YYNGEE. Trimming cost V 0 bases and J 3 bases; bases outside gene matches: 8. The CDR3 loop is CASSVEGTGGRFGANVLTF. CDR3 nucleotide sequence: TGTGCCAGCAGCGTAGAGGGGACAGGGGGGAGGTTTGGGGCCAACGTCCTGACTTTC.

This chain links TRBV5-4 with TRBJ2-3; no clear D. Germline CDR1 SGHNT, CDR2 YYREEE (reference sequence). Trimming removed 5 bases at V and 3 bases at J, with 10 bases between. The CDR3 covers 13 residues. For the CDR3, the DNA is TGTGCCAGCAGGAACGGACGGACAGATACGCAGTATTTT. Its protein is CASRNGRTDTQYF.

This chain connects TRBV4-2 to TRBJ2-3; TRBD2 aligns across 7 bases. CDR3 length: 14 amino acids. The trim removed 4 bases at V and 6 bases at J, leaving 7 bases unmatched. Germline loops: CDR1 LGHNA, CDR2 YNFKEQ. The CDR3 nucleotides read TGTGCCAGCAGCCCGCGCCGGGGGGAGGATACGCAGTATTTT. This codes for CASSPRRGEDTQYF.

The chain joins TRBV7-6 to TRBJ2-3; D is unclear. The V end lost 2 bases, the J end lost 4 bases, and 10 bases lay between the germline ends. This CDR3 is built from 14 residues. Germline V gene lookup returns CDR1 SGHVS and CDR2 FNYEAQ. In DNA form, the CDR3 reads TGTGCCAGCAGCTTATCTCTTGGTTCAGATACGCAGTATTTT. Residues: CASSLSLGSDTQYF.

This chain uses TRBV2 with TRBJ2-4; a possible D gene is TRBD2 (6 bases). The CDR3 consists of 16 residues. The germline V gene encodes CDR1 SNHLY and CDR2 FYNNEI. V dropped 4 bases and J dropped 3 bases, with 16 bases sitting between them. CDR3 in DNA: TGTGCCAGCAGTGCCTATTGGGGGGAGGTCAAAAACATTCAGTACTTC. Translation: CASSAYWGEVKNIQYF.

The V gene is TRBV5-1, the J gene TRBJ2-7; possible D gene TRBD2, 7 bases. Trimming removed 0 bases at V and 6 bases at J, with 13 bases between. CDR1 and CDR2 from the germline V gene are SGHRS and YFSETQ. The CDR3 extends over 14 amino acids. The CDR3 DNA sequence: TGCGCCAGCAGCTTGGGCTGGGGAGGGGGCGAGCAGTACTTC. This gives the protein CASSLGWGGGEQYF.

The chain combines TRBV28 with TRBJ1-4; 7 nucleotides align to TRBD1. This CDR3 has 15 residues. The junction had 9 bases not matched to a gene; V was cut back by 4 bases and J by 7 bases. Germline CDR1 and CDR2: MDHEN and SYDVKM. In nucleotides, the CDR3 is TGTGCCAGCAGTTCATCGACAGGGTGGAGTGAAAAACTGTTTTTT. It codes for CASSSSTGWSEKLFF. Together with reference TRBV28 and TRBJ1-4, the CDR3 gives the full variable domain: DVKVTQSSRYLVKRTGEKVFLECVQDMDHENMFWYRQDPGLGLRLIYFSYDVKMKEKGDIPEGYSVSREKKERFSLILESASTNQTSMYLCASSSSTGWSEKLFFGSGTQLSVL.

This chain uses TRBV12-3 or TRBV12-4 with TRBJ1-3; D gene unclear. The length of the CDR3 is 12 residues. The ends were cut back, 7 bases at V and 4 bases at J, with 8 bases in the middle. The CDR3 is CASTRRGNTIYF. CDR3 sequence (DNA): TGTGCCAGCACCCGACGGGGAAACACCATATATTTT.

The CDR3 spells CATSEGSNQPQHF. For the CDR3, the DNA is TGTGCCACCAGTGAGGGCTCCAATCAGCCCCAGCATTTT. The V call is TRBV24-1, the J call TRBJ1-5; D unresolved. V dropped 4 bases and J dropped 3 bases, with 6 bases sitting between them. The germline CDR1 and CDR2 sequences are KGHDR and SFDVKD. The CDR3 is 13 residues long.

This clone was seen once. The chain carries TRBV5-1 and TRBJ2-2, with TRBD1 as a possible D gene (6 bases). Trimming cost V 4 bases and J 4 bases, with 14 bases left between them. The CDR3 contains 15 residues. The V gene's germline CDR1 is SGHRS and CDR2 YFSETQ. The CDR3 region has the DNA TGCGCCAGCAGCCTCACCGGGACATCCACCGGGGAGCTGTTTTTT. Translating it yields CASSLTGTSTGELFF. Complete variable domain (other parts from reference TRBV5-1 and TRBJ2-2): KAGVTQTPRYLIKTRGQQVTLSCSPISGHRSVSWYQQTPGQGLQFLFEYFSETQRNKGNFPGRFSGRQFSNSRSEMNVSTLELGDSALYLCASSLTGTSTGELFFGEGSRLTVL.

V and J are TRBV6-1 and TRBJ2-7, with D possibly being TRBD1 (6 bases). V dropped 1 base and J dropped 0 bases, with 10 bases sitting between them. Germline V gives CDR1 MNHNS, CDR2 SASEGT. The CDR3 runs 15 residues. The CDR3 coding sequence is TGTGCCAGCAGTGAAGTGGGACATAGCTCCTACGAGCAGTACTTC. This gives the protein CASSEVGHSSYEQYF.

CDR3 coding DNA: TGTGCCAGCAGCTTGGGAAGGGGCTTCTCCTACGAGCAGTACTTC. Its translation: CASSLGRGFSYEQYF. The V and J genes are TRBV5-4 and TRBJ2-7; maybe TRBD1 (5 bases). The ends were cut back, 0 bases at V and 0 bases at J, with 10 bases in the middle. Per germline, CDR1 SGHNT and CDR2 YYREEE (reference sequence). The CDR3 is made up of 15 amino acids.

This clone was counted once. The chain carries TRBV19 and TRBJ2-3, with no clear D. Germline lookup yields CDR1 LNHDA and CDR2 SQIVND (reference sequence). Trimming cost V 7 bases and J 5 bases, with 13 bases left between them. This CDR3 comprises 13 residues. The CDR3 loop reads CASIRALGDTQYF. CDR3 sequence (DNA): TGTGCCAGTATCCGGGCCTTGGGAGATACGCAGTATTTT.

This chain uses TRBV29-1 with TRBJ2-1; tentative D call: TRBD2 (6 bases). Germline V lookup: CDR1 SQVTM, CDR2 ANQGSEA. Trimming cost V 4 bases and J 3 bases, with 16 bases left between them. The length of the CDR3 is 15 residues. The CDR3 DNA sequence: TGCAGCGTTGTAGGTGGGGGGACCTACTACAATGAGCAGTTCTTC. Protein: CSVVGGGTYYNEQFF.